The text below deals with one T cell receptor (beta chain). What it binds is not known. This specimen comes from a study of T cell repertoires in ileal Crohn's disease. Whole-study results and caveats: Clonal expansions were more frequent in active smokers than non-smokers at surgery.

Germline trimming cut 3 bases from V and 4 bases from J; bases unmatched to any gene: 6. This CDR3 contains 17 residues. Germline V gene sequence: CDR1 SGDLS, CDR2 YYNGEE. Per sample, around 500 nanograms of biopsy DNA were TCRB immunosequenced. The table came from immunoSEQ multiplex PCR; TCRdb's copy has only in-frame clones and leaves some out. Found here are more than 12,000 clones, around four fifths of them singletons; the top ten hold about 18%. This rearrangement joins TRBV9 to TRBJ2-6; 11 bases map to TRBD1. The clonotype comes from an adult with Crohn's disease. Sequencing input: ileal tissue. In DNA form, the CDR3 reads TGTGCCAGCAGCGCCGGACAGGGGGCGCAAGGGGCCAACGTCCTGACTTTC. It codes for CASSAGQGAQGANVLTF.